This T cell receptor (beta chain) was documented in a study of identical twins. Points on this clonotype: Antigen specificity is unknown.

Findings and limits, study-wide: Beta out-of-frame sequences displayed a weaker excess of sharing between twins.

The V gene's germline CDR1 is DFQATT and CDR2 SNEGSKA (reference sequence). The CDR3 is 14 amino acids. V lost 3 bases, J lost 6 bases, and 8 bases stayed unmatched. It was template switching that added a universal primer site, and there were unique molecular identifiers on the cDNA. TCRdb re-called the 5' RACE reads through MiXCR, storing one row per CDR3 protein. Of 520,000 or so distinct CDR3 sequences listed, 20% to 25% are singletons. These same data were also listed under a study on T cells expressing NK-cell markers. That report adds: Certain NKG2C+ T cell clones were expanded, and their HCMV specificity remained unclear.

The receptor's source is a young woman in good health. The chain recombines TRBV20-1 with TRBJ2-5; the match to TRBD1 covers 9 bases. The sequencing sample was made of CD4+ T cells sorted from blood. The CDR3 DNA sequence: TGCAGTGCTAGCCCGGACAGGGGTTGGAAGACCCAGTACTTC. Residues: CSASPDRGWKTQYF.